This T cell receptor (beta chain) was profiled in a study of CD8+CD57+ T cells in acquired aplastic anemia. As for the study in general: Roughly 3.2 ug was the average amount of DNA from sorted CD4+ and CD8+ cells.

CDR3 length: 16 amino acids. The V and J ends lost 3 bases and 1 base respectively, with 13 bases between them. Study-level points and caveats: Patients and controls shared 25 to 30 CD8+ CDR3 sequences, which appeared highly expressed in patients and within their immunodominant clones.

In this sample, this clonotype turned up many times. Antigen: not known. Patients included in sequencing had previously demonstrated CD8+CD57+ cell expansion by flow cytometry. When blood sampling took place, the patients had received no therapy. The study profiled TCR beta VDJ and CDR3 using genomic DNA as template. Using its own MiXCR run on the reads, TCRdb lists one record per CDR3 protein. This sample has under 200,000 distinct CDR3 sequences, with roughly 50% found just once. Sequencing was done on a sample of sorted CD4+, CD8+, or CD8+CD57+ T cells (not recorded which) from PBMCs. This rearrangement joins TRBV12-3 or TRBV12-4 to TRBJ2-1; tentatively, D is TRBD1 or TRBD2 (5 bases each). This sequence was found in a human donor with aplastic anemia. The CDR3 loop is CASSLGRGASYNEQFF. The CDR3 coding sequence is TGTGCCAGCAGTTTGGGGCGAGGGGCATCCTACAATGAGCAGTTCTTC.